Detailed here is one T cell receptor (beta chain). This record belongs to a study of T cell clonotyping in hematopoietic cell transplantation. Trimming removed 3 bases from V and 5 bases from J; junction bases left unmatched: 7. The length of the CDR3 is 15 residues. Germline loops: CDR1 GTSNPN, CDR2 SVGIG (reference sequence). Documented time point: recipient sample about 28 days before transplant, after cytoreduction. Some clones are missing from TCRdb's copy, which holds only in-frame ones; the method was immunoSEQ multiplex PCR. The sample has 25,000 to 30,000 clones; roughly 80% are singletons. This TCR derives from a woman younger than 45 with chronic myeloid leukemia. Some clones in this sample may be carry-over from other donors' samples. V and J are TRBV30 and TRBJ2-2, with 9 nucleotides matching TRBD2. The sample consisted of peripheral blood mononuclear cells, taken before stem cell transplant. The CDR3 nucleotides read TGTGCCTGGAGGCATGGCGGGGGGGCGACCGGGGAGCTGTTTTTT. Translating gives CAWRHGGGATGELFF.